Below are 21 T cell receptor beta chains sequenced from a single sample in a study of OX40 agonist ivuxolimab in advanced cancers. Assay: immunoSEQ multiplex PCR; the TCRdb copy retains only in-frame clones and omits some. The table lists about 55,000 clones, approximately 84% of them singletons. Sequenced material: CD4+ or CD8+ T cells sorted from blood, taken in a trial of the OX40 agonist ivuxolimab. These receptors all stem from an adult with an advanced solid tumor such as melanoma, head and neck, liver or kidney cancer.

The chain recombines TRBV27 with TRBJ1-5, with no clear D. Germline V gene lookup returns CDR1 MNHEY and CDR2 SMNVEV (reference sequence). The V gene lost 2 bases and the J gene lost 1 base, with 9 bases spanning the gap. The CDR3 loop spans 15 amino acids. This CDR3 reads CASSLAVGSNQPQHF. DNA of the CDR3: TGTGCCAGCAGTTTAGCGGTCGGAAGCAATCAGCCCCAGCATTTT.

The genes are TRBV6-6 and TRBJ1-4, with a tentative D call TRBD1 (6 bases). CDR3 length equals 13 residues. The germline V and J ends were trimmed by 8 bases and 8 bases, with 15 bases remaining between them. The germline CDR1 and CDR2 sequences are MNHNY and SVGAGI (reference sequence). The CDR3 coding sequence is TGTGCCAGCTATTTAGGGGGAGAGGAAAAACTGTTTTTT. This encodes CASYLGGEEKLFF.

The chain uses TRBV7-2 and TRBJ1-4; possible D gene TRBD1, 5 bases. Trimming shortened V by 8 bases and J by 4 bases, and 11 bases separated the two germline ends. The CDR3 covers 13 residues. Per the germline V gene, CDR1 is SGHTA and CDR2 is FQGNSA. The CDR3 protein is CASGDSVNEKLFF. The CDR3, as DNA: TGTGCCAGCGGCGACAGCGTTAATGAAAAACTGTTTTTT.

This clone was observed once. The V call is TRBV10-3, the J call TRBJ2-1; D is undetermined. CDR3 length: 15 residues. V lost 4 bases, J lost 0 bases, and 10 bases lay in between. CDR1 is ENHRY and CDR2 is SYGVKD in the germline V gene. The CDR3 DNA reads TGTGCCATCAGTGGTCTACTGGCCTCCTACAATGAGCAGTTCTTC. Its protein is CAISGLLASYNEQFF.

The rearrangement uses TRBV14 and TRBJ2-1; D not resolved. The CDR3 is made up of 16 amino acids. Germline V lookup: CDR1 SGHDN, CDR2 FVKESK. V shed 6 bases and J shed 1 base, with 16 bases lying between them. The CDR3 reads CASSLFAGDSYNEQFF. In nucleotides, the CDR3 is TGTGCCAGCAGTCTCTTTGCAGGAGATTCCTACAATGAGCAGTTCTTC.

The chain is built from TRBV7-9 and TRBJ1-2; TRBD1 might be the D (6 bases). Germline CDR1 is SEHNR and CDR2 is FQNEAQ (reference sequence). This CDR3 has 15 residues. The germline V and J ends were trimmed by 4 bases and 7 bases, with 19 bases remaining between them. The CDR3 sequence: CASSSLMPRQAGYTF. The CDR3 DNA sequence: TGTGCCAGCAGCTCCTTAATGCCCAGACAGGCTGGCTACACCTTC.

This rearrangement joins TRBV5-5 to TRBJ1-1; unclear D gene. This CDR3 has 14 amino acids. Germline loops: CDR1 SGHKS, CDR2 YYEKEE (reference sequence). Trimming removed 3 bases from V and 1 base from J, with 10 bases in between. The CDR3 region is CASSSWGGNTEAFF. The CDR3 bases are TGTGCCAGCAGCTCCTGGGGTGGGAACACTGAAGCTTTCTTT.

V gene TRBV27 combines with J gene TRBJ2-7, with D possibly being TRBD1 (6 bases). Trimming stripped 5 bases from V and 4 bases from J, with 15 bases between. This CDR3 has 14 residues. Germline V gene lookup returns CDR1 MNHEY and CDR2 SMNVEV (reference sequence). As DNA, the CDR3 is TGTGCCAGCAGTATAACCGGGACACTTTACGAGCAGTACTTC. This gives the protein CASSITGTLYEQYF.

V is TRBV4-2 and J is TRBJ1-3; possible D gene TRBD1, 5 bases. This CDR3 has 17 amino acids. Trimming removed 5 bases at V and 0 bases at J, with 17 bases between. Germline V gene data show CDR1 as LGHNA and CDR2 as YNFKEQ. CDR3 sequence reads: CASSVLKQVTSGNTIYF. CDR3 DNA: TGTGCCAGCAGCGTCCTCAAACAGGTAACCTCTGGAAACACCATATATTTT.

The V call is TRBV9, the J call TRBJ1-1, with TRBD1 as a possible D gene (6 bases). CDR1 is SGDLS and CDR2 is YYNGEE in the germline V gene. The V and J ends lost 2 bases and 5 bases respectively, with 13 bases between them. This CDR3 is built from 14 residues. The CDR3 nucleotides are TGTGCCAGCAGCGTTGGGGGGCTGAGGACTGAAGCTTTCTTT. It codes for CASSVGGLRTEAFF.

The chain joins TRBV2 to TRBJ2-2; 9 bases map to TRBD1. V lost 5 bases and J lost 2; bases outside the gene matches: 18. The CDR3 is 20 amino acids. CDR1 and CDR2 (germline): SNHLY, FYNNEI. CDR3 sequence reads: CASSWRAGQGTDPNTGELFF. The CDR3 DNA sequence: TGTGCCAGCAGTTGGAGGGCGGGACAGGGTACAGATCCTAACACCGGGGAGCTGTTTTTT.

V is TRBV7-9 and J is TRBJ1-5; D is uncertain. This CDR3 spans 12 amino acids. Trimming pared 1 base from V and 5 bases from J, leaving 3 bases between. CDR1 and CDR2 (germline): SEHNR, FQNEAQ (reference sequence). In DNA, the CDR3 is TGTGCCAGCAGCTTAGGCGATCAGCCCCAGCATTTT. Its protein is CASSLGDQPQHF.

J is TRBJ2-3 and V is TRBV11-2; D unresolved. Per germline, CDR1 SGHAT and CDR2 FQNNGV. The CDR3 runs to 12 residues. Between the trimmed V and J ends, which lost 5 bases and 2 bases, there was a span of 5 bases. CDR3 in DNA: TGTGCCAGCAGCGTCTTCACAGATACGCAGTATTTT. This translates into CASSVFTDTQYF. Combining the CDR3 with reference TRBV11-2 and TRBJ2-3 gives the whole variable domain EAGVAQSPRYKIIEKRQSVAFWCNPISGHATLYWYQQILGQGPKLLIQFQNNGVVDDSQLPKDRFSAERLKGVDSTLKIQPAKLEDSAVYLCASSVFTDTQYFGPGTRLTVL.

This clone has only a few counts. The J gene is TRBJ1-1, the V gene TRBV7-9; D gene uncertain. The CDR3 runs to 10 residues. CDR1 and CDR2 from the germline V gene are SEHNR and FQNEAQ (reference sequence). The ends were cut back, 7 bases at V and 8 bases at J, with 8 bases in the middle. CDR3 amino acids: CASTFGEAFF. The CDR3 DNA is TGTGCCAGCACCTTCGGCGAAGCTTTCTTT.

The rearrangement uses TRBV4-3 and TRBJ1-2; D gene ambiguous. This CDR3 is built from 15 residues. Germline CDR1 is LGHNA and CDR2 is YSLEER. V lost 1 base to trimming and J lost 2 bases, with 11 bases between them. The CDR3 is CASSQGESGNYGYTF. CDR3 nucleotides: TGCGCCAGCAGCCAAGGAGAATCGGGAAACTATGGCTACACCTTC.

This chain links TRBV18 with TRBJ2-7, with 7 bases lining up with TRBD1. The CDR3 length is 16 residues. V lost 1 base to trimming and J lost 3 bases; unmatched junction nucleotides: 9. Germline CDR1 reads KGHSH; CDR2 reads LQKENI. The CDR3 is CASSPLERDSYYEQYF. The CDR3 nucleotides are TGTGCCAGCTCACCACTCGAACGGGACAGCTACTACGAGCAGTACTTC.

This clone is judged medium-sized. The CDR3 spells CASSLERRVEYF. DNA of the CDR3: TGTGCCAGCAGCTTAGAGCGCAGGGTCGAGTACTTC. V usage is TRBV11-2 and J usage is TRBJ2-7, with a possible D match to TRBD1 (5 bases). With 0 bases removed from V and 11 bases from J, the gap between germline ends came to 11 bases. This CDR3 has 12 amino acids. Germline values: CDR1 SGHAT, CDR2 FQNNGV.

J is TRBJ1-1 and V is TRBV11-3; D is ambiguous. V lost 0 bases and J 1 base, leaving 3 bases between the germline ends. The CDR3 covers 13 residues. Germline lookup yields CDR1 SGHNT and CDR2 YENEEA. CDR3 loop: CASSLDRNTEAFF. In DNA, the CDR3 is TGTGCCAGCAGCTTAGACAGGAACACTGAAGCTTTCTTT.

J is TRBJ2-7 and V is TRBV14; D gene unclear. CDR3 length: 16 residues. CDR1 and CDR2 from the germline V gene are SGHDN and FVKESK. Trimming pared 0 bases from V and 3 bases from J, leaving 15 bases between. The CDR3 is CASSQDRVRLDYEQYF. In DNA form, the CDR3 reads TGTGCCAGCAGCCAAGATCGGGTCAGATTGGACTACGAGCAGTACTTC. The whole variable domain, remainder taken from reference TRBV14 and TRBJ2-7, is EAGVTQFPSHSVIEKGQTVTLRCDPISGHDNLYWYRRVMGKEIKFLLHFVKESKQDESGMPNNRFLAERTGGTYSTLKVQPAELEDSGVYFCASSQDRVRLDYEQYFGPGTRLTVT.

The J gene is TRBJ1-5, the V gene TRBV7-9; a weak D match, TRBD1 (5 bases). CDR1 and CDR2 (germline): SEHNR, FQNEAQ (reference sequence). The CDR3 runs 12 residues. The V and J ends lost 4 bases and 9 bases respectively, with 10 bases between them. In nucleotides, the CDR3 is TGTGCCAGCAGCTCCGGACAACGGCCCCAGCATTTT. Its translation: CASSSGQRPQHF.

J is TRBJ2-7 and V is TRBV5-8; 7 positions match TRBD2. Germline V gene sequence: CDR1 SGHTS, CDR2 YDEGEE. Losses at the gene ends were 7 bases for V and 3 bases for J; bases not matched to a gene: 13. The length of the CDR3 is 15 residues. The CDR3, as DNA: TGTGCCAGCCTCCCAGCGGGGAGTGCAATCTACGAGCAGTACTTC. This translates into CASLPAGSAIYEQYF.